The clone carrying this TCR beta chain came up a few times. Its antigen is unknown. The sample is drawn from a study of T cell responses to AZD1222 COVID-19 vaccine. Losses at the gene ends were 4 bases for V and 8 bases for J; bases not matched to a gene: 5. This CDR3 is built from 16 residues. From germline, CDR1 is SGHNT and CDR2 YENEEA. Study results and limitations: Sampling that yielded the repertoires occurred only after the peak T cell response.

Some clones are missing from TCRdb's copy, which holds only in-frame ones; the method was immunoSEQ multiplex PCR. The data contain approximately 140,000 clones, about 92% of them seen just once; the ten biggest clones take up 5.1%. The rearrangement links TRBV11-3 to TRBJ2-1; 16 bases are shared with TRBD2. The origin of this receptor is an adult in good health. Source: peripheral blood, taken on day 0 of AZD1222 vaccination. CDR3 DNA: TGTGCCAGCAGCTCCGGGACTAGCGGGGGGGCCGATGAGCAGTTCTTC. Its translation is CASSSGTSGGADEQFF. The full variable domain, in which reference TRBV11-3 and TRBJ2-1 provide the parts outside the CDR3, is EAGVVQSPRYKIIEKKQPVAFWCNPISGHNTLYWYLQNLGQGPELLIRYENEEAVDDSQLPKDRFSAERLKGVDSTLKIQPAELGDSAVYLCASSSGTSGGADEQFFGPGTRLTVL.